This T cell receptor beta chain was captured by sequencing in a study of T cells in localized non-small cell lung cancer. The study, taken as a whole, reports: Exceeding tumor, uninvolved adjacent lung had the highest T cell clonality. Among the top 100 tumor clones, a median about 57 appeared in adjacent lung. Longer overall survival was associated with a higher density of T cells in the blood.

V lost 6 bases and J 3 bases, leaving 17 bases between the germline ends. The germline gives CDR1 SGHAT, CDR2 FQNNGV. The CDR3 loop spans 15 amino acids. Some clones are missing from TCRdb's copy, which holds only in-frame ones; the method was immunoSEQ multiplex PCR. The data contain about 57,000 clones, about 89% of them singletons. In regard to this clone: Its antigen is unidentified.

The sequence was obtained from a man between 35 and 75 years old with stage I lung adenocarcinoma. The chain uses TRBV11-2 and TRBJ1-2; D gene ambiguous. The sample consisted of peripheral blood, taken before any cancer treatment. The CDR3 sequence: CASRWLAFGHYGYTF. CDR3 bases: TGTGCCAGCAGATGGTTGGCCTTCGGGCACTATGGCTACACCTTC.